This TCR beta chain is drawn from a study of cytomegalovirus exposure and HLA in healthy donors. Study-wide context: Most genotyped donors, 65% to 85% of more than 300, had Caucasian-associated genetic ancestry.

The V gene's germline CDR1 is LNHDA and CDR2 SQIVND (reference sequence). V was cut by 3 bases and J by 5 bases, with 19 bases left in between. There are 17 residues in the CDR3. On this clone: Its antigen is as yet unknown.

Whole-study results and caveats: Presence/absence analyses rested on an assumption that sequencing depth was roughly uniform across donors. From TCR beta sequences, most subjects' HLA-A and HLA-B alleles were reportedly predicted accurately.

PCR amplification relied on 60 Vbeta primers (plus 13 Jbeta primers). Assay: immunoSEQ multiplex PCR; the TCRdb copy retains only in-frame clones and omits some. This table has roughly 120,000 clones, 75% to 85% appearing once. The chain has TRBV19 and TRBJ2-2; a possible D gene is TRBD2 (6 bases). Input material: PBMCs. The origin of this receptor is a man between 25 and 39 years old in good health and CMV-seronegative. The CDR3 protein is CASSMMVAGKGTGELFF. The DNA for the CDR3 is TGTGCCAGTAGTATGATGGTGGCGGGGAAAGGGACCGGGGAGCTGTTTTTT.